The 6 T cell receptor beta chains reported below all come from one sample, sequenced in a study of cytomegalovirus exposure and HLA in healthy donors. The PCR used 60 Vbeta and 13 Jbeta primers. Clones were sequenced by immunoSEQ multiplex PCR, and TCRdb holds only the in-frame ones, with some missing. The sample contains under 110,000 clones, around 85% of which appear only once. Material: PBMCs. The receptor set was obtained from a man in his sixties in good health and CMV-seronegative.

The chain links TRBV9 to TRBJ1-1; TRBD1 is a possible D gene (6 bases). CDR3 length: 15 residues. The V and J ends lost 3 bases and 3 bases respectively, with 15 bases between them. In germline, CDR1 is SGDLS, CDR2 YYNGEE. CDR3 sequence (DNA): TGTGCCAGCAGCGACCACACCGGGACATACACTGAAGCTTTCTTT. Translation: CASSDHTGTYTEAFF.

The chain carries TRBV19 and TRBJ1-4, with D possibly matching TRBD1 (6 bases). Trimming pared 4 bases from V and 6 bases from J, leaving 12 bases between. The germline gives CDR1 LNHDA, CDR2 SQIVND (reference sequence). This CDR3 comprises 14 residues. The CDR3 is CASSRQVRDEKLFF. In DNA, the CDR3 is TGTGCCAGTAGTAGACAGGTCCGGGATGAAAAACTGTTTTTT.

CDR3 region: CASTVQYGYTF. In DNA, the CDR3 is TGTGCCAGCACCGTACAGTACGGCTACACCTTC. The gene calls are TRBV5-8 and TRBJ1-2; no definite D call. This CDR3 comprises 11 residues. Germline V gene data show CDR1 as SGHTS and CDR2 as YDEGEE. V was clipped by 6 bases and J by 8 bases, with 11 bases between them.

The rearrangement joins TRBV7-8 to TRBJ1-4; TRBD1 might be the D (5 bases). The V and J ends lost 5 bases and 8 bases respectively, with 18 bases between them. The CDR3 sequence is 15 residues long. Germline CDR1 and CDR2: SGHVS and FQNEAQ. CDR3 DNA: TGTGCCAGCAGCCTCGCGGCGGGGGTTCGCGAAAAACTGTTTTTT. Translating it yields CASSLAAGVREKLFF.

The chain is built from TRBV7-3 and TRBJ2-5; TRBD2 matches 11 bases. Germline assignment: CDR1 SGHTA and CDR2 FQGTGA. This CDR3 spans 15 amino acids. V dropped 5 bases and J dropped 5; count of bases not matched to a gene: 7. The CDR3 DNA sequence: TGTGCCAGCAGCATTAGCGGGGGGGCCTGGGAGACCCAGTACTTC. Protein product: CASSISGGAWETQYF.

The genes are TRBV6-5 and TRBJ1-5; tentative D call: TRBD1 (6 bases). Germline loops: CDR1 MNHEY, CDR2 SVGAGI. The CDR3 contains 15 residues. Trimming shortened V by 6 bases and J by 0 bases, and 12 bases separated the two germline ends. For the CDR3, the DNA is TGTGCCAGCAGACGGACAGCTCTTAGCAATCAGCCCCAGCATTTT. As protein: CASRRTALSNQPQHF.